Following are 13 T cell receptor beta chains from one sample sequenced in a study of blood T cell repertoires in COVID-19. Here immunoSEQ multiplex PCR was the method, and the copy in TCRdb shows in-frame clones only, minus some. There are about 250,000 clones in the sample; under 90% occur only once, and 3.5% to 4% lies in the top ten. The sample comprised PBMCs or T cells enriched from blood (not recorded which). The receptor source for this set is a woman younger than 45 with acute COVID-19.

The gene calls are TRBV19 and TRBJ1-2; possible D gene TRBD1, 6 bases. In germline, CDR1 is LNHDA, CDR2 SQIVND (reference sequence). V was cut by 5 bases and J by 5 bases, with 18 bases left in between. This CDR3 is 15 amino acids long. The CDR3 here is CASSFRDTGLYGYTF. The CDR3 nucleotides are TGTGCCAGTAGTTTTCGGGACACTGGCTTGTATGGCTACACCTTC.

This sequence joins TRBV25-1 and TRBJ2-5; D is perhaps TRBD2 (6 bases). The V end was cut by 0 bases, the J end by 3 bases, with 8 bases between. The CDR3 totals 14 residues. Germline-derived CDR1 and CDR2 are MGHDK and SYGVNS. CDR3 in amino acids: CASSEYGGKETQYF. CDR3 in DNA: TGTGCCAGCAGTGAATATGGCGGGAAAGAGACCCAGTACTTC.

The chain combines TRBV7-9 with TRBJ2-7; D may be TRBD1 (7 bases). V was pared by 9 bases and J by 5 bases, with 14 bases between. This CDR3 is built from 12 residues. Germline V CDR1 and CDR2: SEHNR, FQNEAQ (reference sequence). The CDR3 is CASGGGSDEQYF. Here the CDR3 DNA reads TGTGCCAGTGGAGGGGGCAGCGACGAGCAGTACTTC.

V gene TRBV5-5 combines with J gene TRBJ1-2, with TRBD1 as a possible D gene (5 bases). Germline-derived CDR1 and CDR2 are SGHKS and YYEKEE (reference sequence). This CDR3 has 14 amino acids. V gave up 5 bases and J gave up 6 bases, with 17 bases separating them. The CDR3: CASRAGRGSHGYTF. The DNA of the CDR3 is TGTGCCAGCAGGGCCGGAAGGGGCAGCCATGGCTACACCTTC. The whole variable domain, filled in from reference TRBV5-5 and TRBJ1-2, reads DAGVTQSPTHLIKTRGQQVTLRCSPISGHKSVSWYQQVLGQGPQFIFQYYEKEERGRGNFPDRFSARQFPNYSSELNVNALLLGDSALYLCASRAGRGSHGYTFGSGTRLTVV.

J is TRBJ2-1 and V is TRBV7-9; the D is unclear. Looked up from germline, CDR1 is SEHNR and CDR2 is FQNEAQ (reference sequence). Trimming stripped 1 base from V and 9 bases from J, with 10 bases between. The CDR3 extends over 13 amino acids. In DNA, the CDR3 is TGTGCCAGCAGCTTAGGTGAGGTTGGTGAGCAGTTCTTC. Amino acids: CASSLGEVGEQFF.

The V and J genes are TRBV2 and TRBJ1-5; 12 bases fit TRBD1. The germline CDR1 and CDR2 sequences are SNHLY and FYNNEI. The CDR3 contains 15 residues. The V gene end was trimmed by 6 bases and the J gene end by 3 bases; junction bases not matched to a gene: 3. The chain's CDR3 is CASRRDRGLNQPQHF. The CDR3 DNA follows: TGTGCCAGCAGACGGGACAGGGGGCTCAATCAGCCCCAGCATTTT.

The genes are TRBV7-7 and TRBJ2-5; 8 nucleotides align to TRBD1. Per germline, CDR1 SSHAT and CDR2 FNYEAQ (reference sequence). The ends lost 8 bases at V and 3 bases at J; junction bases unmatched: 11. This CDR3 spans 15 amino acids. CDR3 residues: CASFRAGQEEETQYF. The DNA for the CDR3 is TGTGCCAGCTTCCGTGCGGGACAGGAAGAAGAGACCCAGTACTTC.

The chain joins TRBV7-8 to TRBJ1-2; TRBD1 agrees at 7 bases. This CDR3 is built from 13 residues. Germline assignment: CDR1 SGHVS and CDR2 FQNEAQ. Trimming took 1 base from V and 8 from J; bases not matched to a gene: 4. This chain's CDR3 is CASSLVAGGGYTF. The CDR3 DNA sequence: TGTGCCAGCAGCTTAGTGGCAGGGGGAGGCTACACCTTC.

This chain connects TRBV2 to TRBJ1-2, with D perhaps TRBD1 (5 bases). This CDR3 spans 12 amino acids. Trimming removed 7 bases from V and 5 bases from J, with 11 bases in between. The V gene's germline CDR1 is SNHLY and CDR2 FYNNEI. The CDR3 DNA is TGTGCCAGCAACCGGACAAGTTATGGCTACACCTTC. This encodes CASNRTSYGYTF.

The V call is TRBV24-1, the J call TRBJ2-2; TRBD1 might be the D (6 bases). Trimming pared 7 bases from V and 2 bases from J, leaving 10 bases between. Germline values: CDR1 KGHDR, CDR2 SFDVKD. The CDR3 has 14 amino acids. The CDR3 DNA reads TGTGCCACCAGCACAGGGACCAACACCGGGGAGCTGTTTTTT. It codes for CATSTGTNTGELFF.

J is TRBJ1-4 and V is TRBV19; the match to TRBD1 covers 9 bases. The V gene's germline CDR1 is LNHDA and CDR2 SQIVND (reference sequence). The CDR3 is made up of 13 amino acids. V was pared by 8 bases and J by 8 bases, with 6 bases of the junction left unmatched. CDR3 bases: TGTGCCAGTCGGACAGGGGCAACCGAAAAACTGTTTTTT. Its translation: CASRTGATEKLFF.

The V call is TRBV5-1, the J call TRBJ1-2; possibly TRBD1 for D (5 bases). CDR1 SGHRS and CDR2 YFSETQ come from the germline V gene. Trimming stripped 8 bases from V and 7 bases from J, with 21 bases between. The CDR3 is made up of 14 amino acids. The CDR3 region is CASHRDSGGFGYTF. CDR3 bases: TGCGCCAGTCATCGGGACTCCGGGGGATTTGGCTACACCTTC. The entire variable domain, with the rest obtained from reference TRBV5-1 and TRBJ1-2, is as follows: KAGVTQTPRYLIKTRGQQVTLSCSPISGHRSVSWYQQTPGQGLQFLFEYFSETQRNKGNFPGRFSGRQFSNSRSEMNVSTLELGDSALYLCASHRDSGGFGYTFGSGTRLTVV.

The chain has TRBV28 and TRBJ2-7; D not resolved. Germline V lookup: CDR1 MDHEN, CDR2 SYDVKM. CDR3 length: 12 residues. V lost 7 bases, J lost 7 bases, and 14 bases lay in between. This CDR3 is CASTSSAVEQYF. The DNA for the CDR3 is TGTGCCAGCACCTCTAGTGCGGTTGAGCAGTACTTC.